Listed below are T cell receptor beta chains from one sample, sequenced in a study of OX40 agonist ivuxolimab in advanced cancers. TCRdb's copy holds only in-frame clones and misses some; the assay was immunoSEQ multiplex PCR. The table includes fewer than 80,000 clones, roughly 85% detected once. The sample consisted of CD4+ or CD8+ T cells sorted from blood, taken in a trial of the OX40 agonist ivuxolimab. All receptors derive from an adult with an advanced solid tumor such as melanoma, head and neck, liver or kidney cancer. The CDR3 runs from the conserved cysteine through the conserved F or W. The D gene is left open where the match is weak. Clone size, where shown, is once, few, many, or a class for clones that have expanded.

J	V	size	D	length	CDR3	DNA
TRBJ1-1	TRBV7-2	-	TRBD1	11	CASQGDTEAFF	TGTGCCAGCCAGGGGGACACTGAAGCTTTCTTT
TRBJ2-5	TRBV5-1	-	TRBD2	16	CASSLPARGGPETQYF	TGCGCCAGCAGCTTGCCGGCCCGGGGGGGCCCAGAGACCCAGTACTTC
TRBJ1-1	TRBV27	-	-	14	CASNPYGGNTEAFF	TGTGCCAGCAACCCCTACGGGGGGAACACTGAAGCTTTCTTT
TRBJ2-3	TRBV18	-	-	13	CASSPEGSDTQYF	TGTGCCAGCTCACCCGAGGGGTCGGATACGCAGTATTTT
TRBJ2-1	TRBV5-1	once	-	15	CASSSRGGSYNEQFF	TGCGCCAGCAGTTCACGAGGGGGCTCCTACAATGAGCAGTTCTTC
TRBJ2-1	TRBV11-2	-	TRBD1	15	CASSPWGQGRHEQFF	TGTGCCAGCAGCCCATGGGGACAGGGGCGGCATGAGCAGTTCTTC
TRBJ1-4	TRBV6-1	few	TRBD1	16	CASSEWTGATNEKLFF	TGTGCCAGCAGTGAATGGACAGGCGCAACTAATGAAAAACTGTTTTTT
TRBJ2-6	TRBV19	-	-	17	CAVSRGSLLSGANVLTF	TGTGCCGTATCTCGGGGCAGCCTCCTCTCTGGGGCCAACGTCCTGACTTTC
TRBJ2-1	TRBV30	-	-	12	CAWSSIAEKQFF	TGTGCCTGGAGTTCAATAGCCGAAAAGCAGTTCTTC
TRBJ2-5	TRBV6-5	-	-	14	CASSPGTRRETQYF	TGTGCCAGCAGCCCGGGGACGAGGAGAGAGACCCAGTACTTC
TRBJ2-3	TRBV7-7	-	-	15	CASSLERQGRGKQYF	TGTGCCAGCAGCTTAGAAAGGCAGGGAAGAGGAAAGCAGTATTTT
TRBJ2-7	TRBV5-5	-	-	15	CASSSNFRGSYEQYF	TGTGCCAGCAGCTCCAATTTCCGGGGCTCCTACGAGCAGTACTTC
TRBJ2-3	TRBV9	-	-	13	CASSVGGVDTQYF	TGTGCCAGCAGCGTAGGGGGGGTGGATACGCAGTATTTT
TRBJ2-7	TRBV6-5	-	TRBD1	14	CASRPGTGFHEQYF	TGTGCCAGCAGACCCGGGACAGGGTTCCACGAGCAGTACTTC
TRBJ1-4	TRBV6-1	-	TRBD1	15	CASRGGQGRGEKLFF	TGTGCCAGCAGGGGGGGACAGGGTCGAGGGGAAAAACTGTTTTTT
TRBJ1-2	TRBV7-8	many	TRBD1	14	CASSTDRGSDGYTF	TGTGCCAGCAGCACCGACAGGGGGTCCGATGGCTACACCTTC
TRBJ2-7	TRBV7-9	-	TRBD1	15	CASSRGTGSTYEQYF	TGTGCCAGCAGCCGGGGGACAGGGAGCACCTACGAGCAGTACTTC
TRBJ2-7	TRBV27	-	TRBD1	16	CASSSPRRGGKDEQYF	TGTGCCAGCAGTTCTCCCCGCCGAGGGGGCAAGGACGAGCAGTACTTC
TRBJ2-3	TRBV7-9	-	-	16	CASSFNIRDGGDTQYF	TGTGCCAGCAGCTTTAACATCCGGGACGGGGGAGATACGCAGTATTTT
TRBJ2-3	TRBV28	-	-	14	CASSWGSVADTQYF	TGTGCCAGCAGTTGGGGTAGTGTGGCAGATACGCAGTATTTT
TRBJ2-7	TRBV15	-	-	17	CATSRDLGRTSSYEQYF	TGTGCCACCAGCAGAGATTTGGGACGGACGAGCTCCTACGAGCAGTACTTC
TRBJ2-7	TRBV5-4	-	-	14	CASSLAASTYEQYF	TGTGCCAGCAGCTTGGCAGCTAGTACCTACGAGCAGTACTTC
TRBJ2-3	TRBV19	-	-	17	CASSTPLGHSSTDTQYF	TGTGCCAGTAGTACGCCGTTGGGTCACTCTAGCACAGATACGCAGTATTTT